These 23 T cell receptor beta chains were sequenced from one sample in a study of cytomegalovirus exposure and HLA in healthy donors. Primers for the PCR totalled 60 Vbeta and 13 Jbeta. TCRdb's copy holds only in-frame clones and misses some; the assay was immunoSEQ multiplex PCR. In total, the table holds 200,000 to 250,000 clones. Sequencing was carried out using PBMCs. Receptors were obtained from a girl aged 2 to 10 in good health and CMV-seropositive.

This chain joins TRBV28 and TRBJ1-1; D call uncertain. V was clipped by 2 bases and J by 2 bases, with 3 bases between them. The CDR3 extends over 12 amino acids. Per germline, CDR1 MDHEN and CDR2 SYDVKM. CDR3 sequence (DNA): TGTGCCAGCAGTTTACCTAACACTGAAGCTTTCTTT. Residues: CASSLPNTEAFF. Together with reference TRBV28 and TRBJ1-1, the CDR3 gives the full variable domain: DVKVTQSSRYLVKRTGEKVFLECVQDMDHENMFWYRQDPGLGLRLIYFSYDVKMKEKGDIPEGYSVSREKKERFSLILESASTNQTSMYLCASSLPNTEAFFGQGTRLTVV.

The chain joins TRBV7-8 to TRBJ2-1; 16 bases align to TRBD2. Germline assignment: CDR1 SGHVS and CDR2 FQNEAQ. Trimming removed 2 bases from V and 3 bases from J; junction bases left unmatched: 16. This CDR3 is 22 amino acids long. CDR3 amino acids: CASSLITLRGLAGGNNYNEQFF. As DNA, the CDR3 is TGTGCCAGCAGCTTAATAACCCTAAGGGGACTAGCGGGAGGGAACAACTACAATGAGCAGTTCTTC.

V gene TRBV27 combines with J gene TRBJ1-4; 7 nucleotides line up with TRBD1. Trimming took 8 bases from V and 10 from J; bases not matched to a gene: 16. The length of the CDR3 is 15 residues. Germline values: CDR1 MNHEY, CDR2 SMNVEV (reference sequence). CDR3 nucleotide sequence: TGTGCCAGCGGGATCGGGACAGTGGGCAAGGGAAAACTGTTTTTT. It codes for CASGIGTVGKGKLFF.

The chain is built from TRBV20-1 and TRBJ2-7; D gene uncertain. The CDR3 totals 11 residues. CDR1 and CDR2 (germline): DFQATT, SNEGSKA (reference sequence). V was shortened by 6 bases and J by 3 bases, with 9 bases between the two germline ends. The CDR3 here is CSAPLGYEQYF. DNA of the CDR3: TGCAGTGCCCCTCTCGGCTACGAGCAGTACTTC.

The gene calls are TRBV28 and TRBJ2-5; D is unresolved. With 5 bases removed from V and 9 bases from J, the gap between germline ends came to 13 bases. The CDR3 spans 12 residues. The germline V gene encodes CDR1 MDHEN and CDR2 SYDVKM. The CDR3 loop reads CASSRDSVAQYF. CDR3 sequence (DNA): TGTGCCAGCAGTCGCGACTCCGTGGCCCAGTACTTC.

This chain uses TRBV28 with TRBJ2-3; possibly TRBD2 for D (5 bases). The germline V gene encodes CDR1 MDHEN and CDR2 SYDVKM. V lost 8 bases and J 1 base, leaving 7 bases between the germline ends. The CDR3 contains 12 residues. This chain's CDR3 is CASLGGTDTQYF. The CDR3 nucleotides read TGTGCCAGCCTCGGGGGCACAGATACGCAGTATTTT.

The gene calls are TRBV10-3 and TRBJ2-2; 8 bases fit TRBD2. The junction had 7 bases not matched to a gene; V was cut back by 6 bases and J by 1 base. The germline gives CDR1 ENHRY, CDR2 SYGVKD. CDR3 length: 16 residues. CDR3: CAISLELAGNTGELFF. CDR3 nucleotides: TGTGCCATCAGCCTCGAGCTAGCGGGGAACACCGGGGAGCTGTTTTTT.

The chain uses TRBV25-1 and TRBJ2-3; TRBD2 aligns across 7 bases. The V and J ends lost 4 bases and 5 bases, in that order; junction bases with no gene match: 12. Per the germline V gene, CDR1 is MGHDK and CDR2 is SYGVNS. This CDR3 contains 16 residues. CDR3 amino acids: CASSVGGSRIIDTQYF. CDR3 bases: TGTGCCAGCAGTGTGGGGGGGAGTCGCATTATAGATACGCAGTATTTT.

The gene calls are TRBV6-5 and TRBJ2-1, with D uncertain. V lost 0 bases, J lost 4 bases, and 7 bases lay in between. Germline assignment: CDR1 MNHEY and CDR2 SVGAGI. There are 14 residues in the CDR3. CDR3 bases: TGTGCCAGCAGTTACTCCGACACATACAATGAGCAGTTCTTC. Amino acids: CASSYSDTYNEQFF.

The rearrangement links TRBV27 to TRBJ2-4; TRBD1 aligns across 7 bases. With V trimmed by 5 bases and J by 0 bases, 7 bases remained unmatched. The CDR3 length is 16 residues. Germline V gene data show CDR1 as MNHEY and CDR2 as SMNVEV (reference sequence). CDR3 nucleotides: TGTGCCAGCAGTCCAGACAGGGACATAGCCAAAAACATTCAGTACTTC. Translation: CASSPDRDIAKNIQYF.

This chain links TRBV28 with TRBJ1-2, with 9 bases matching TRBD1. The CDR3 spans 16 residues. V shed 5 bases and J 8 bases; nucleotides not matched to a gene: 15. Germline V gene data show CDR1 as MDHEN and CDR2 as SYDVKM. The CDR3 sequence is CASSPSGRDREGGYTF. In nucleotides, the CDR3 is TGTGCCAGCAGTCCCTCAGGACGGGACAGGGAGGGGGGCTACACCTTC.

The chain couples TRBV7-9 to TRBJ2-7, with 9 bases fitting TRBD1. J lost 1 base, V lost 10 bases, and 2 bases had no gene match. CDR3 length equals 12 residues. Germline CDR1 and CDR2: SEHNR and FQNEAQ (reference sequence). The CDR3 protein is CATDRGSYEQYF. Written as DNA, the CDR3 is TGTGCCACTGACAGGGGGTCCTACGAGCAGTACTTC.

The chain couples TRBV28 to TRBJ1-2; TRBD1 matches at 8 bases. J gave up 8 bases and V 5 bases, and 7 bases lay outside the gene matches. Germline V gene lookup returns CDR1 MDHEN and CDR2 SYDVKM. This CDR3 has 13 amino acids. The CDR3 nucleotides are TGTGCCAGCAGTCTTAATGACAGGGGCGGCTACACCTTC. It translates to CASSLNDRGGYTF.

J is TRBJ2-5 and V is TRBV9, with 8 nucleotides matching TRBD2. The closer fit of TRBJ2-7 to the DNA end suggests the J call may be wrong. CDR1 SGDLS and CDR2 YYNGEE come from the germline V gene. The CDR3 extends over 12 amino acids. Here the CDR3 DNA reads TGTGCCAGCAGCCACGGGGGGGACGAGCAGTACTTC. As protein: CASSHGGDEQYF.

With regard to this clone: The junction departs from the called germline gene at one end, perhaps through a read error. The same CDR3 is also encoded by other DNA sequences in this sample. The rearrangement uses TRBV7-7 and TRBJ2-1; 7 bases align to TRBD2. The V gene's germline CDR1 is SSHAT and CDR2 FNYEAQ (reference sequence). CDR3 length: 16 residues. In DNA, the CDR3 is TGTGCTAGCAGCTTAGATGGCGGGAGTTTGGGTAATGAGCAGTTCTTC. The encoded protein is CASSLDGGSLGNEQFF.

The V call is TRBV28, the J call TRBJ2-7; D is unresolved. The germline V gene has CDR1 MDHEN and CDR2 SYDVKM. V was clipped by 4 bases and J by 6 bases, with 10 bases between them. The CDR3 covers 12 residues. This CDR3 is CASSSDFGEQYF. CDR3 in DNA: TGTGCCAGCAGTTCCGACTTCGGCGAGCAGTACTTC.

This chain uses TRBV28 with TRBJ1-2, with D hard to call. The CDR3 runs 14 residues. The V gene's germline CDR1 is MDHEN and CDR2 SYDVKM. V was shortened by 6 bases and J by 6 bases, with 17 bases between the two germline ends. CDR3 sequence (DNA): TGTGCCAGCAGGGTAGTCGCCCGCCAGGATGGCTACACCTTC. Translating it yields CASRVVARQDGYTF.

This chain joins TRBV28 and TRBJ2-7, with 7 bases fitting TRBD2. V trimming: 6 bases; J trimming: 0 bases; junction bases outside the gene matches: 5. There are 14 residues in the CDR3. Germline V lookup: CDR1 MDHEN, CDR2 SYDVKM. CDR3 sequence reads: CASRQRDFSYEQYF. The CDR3 coding sequence is TGTGCCAGCAGACAGCGGGATTTCTCCTACGAGCAGTACTTC.

The chain couples TRBV19 to TRBJ2-1, with TRBD2 matching 7 bases. Looked up from germline, CDR1 is LNHDA and CDR2 is SQIVND (reference sequence). This CDR3 has 14 residues. V lost 7 bases and J lost 8; bases outside the gene matches: 11. Here the CDR3 DNA reads TGTGCCAGTACCAGAGGGTGGGCGGGGGATGAGCAGTTCTTC. It specifies CASTRGWAGDEQFF.

The chain carries TRBV28 and TRBJ2-2; 9 bases match TRBD1. The J segment lost 4 bases and the V segment lost 6 bases, leaving 6 bases of the junction unmatched. From germline, CDR1 is MDHEN and CDR2 SYDVKM. This CDR3 has 15 residues. The DNA of the CDR3 is TGTGCCAGCAGACGACAGGGGGGTGCCACCGGGGAGCTGTTTTTT. Translation: CASRRQGGATGELFF.

The rearrangement uses TRBV29-1 and TRBJ1-1; 9 positions agree with TRBD1. The CDR3 loop spans 10 amino acids. The trim removed 6 bases at V and 8 bases at J, leaving 1 base unmatched. Germline V gives CDR1 SQVTM, CDR2 ANQGSEA. The chain's CDR3 is CSVGTGEAFF. The DNA for the CDR3 is TGCAGCGTCGGGACAGGGGAAGCTTTCTTT.

The CDR3, as DNA: TGCGCCAGCAGCTCCCCCCCATGGGGCGCCTATGGCTACACCTTC. Its protein product is CASSSPPWGAYGYTF. This chain joins TRBV5-1 and TRBJ1-2; perhaps TRBD1 as D (5 bases). Per the germline V gene, CDR1 is SGHRS and CDR2 is YFSETQ. Trimming cost V 3 bases and J 4 bases, with 16 bases left between them. The CDR3 is made up of 15 amino acids.

The CDR3 spells CASSAAPSEKLFF. CDR3 DNA: TGTGCCAGTAGTGCGGCTCCTAGTGAAAAACTGTTTTTT. The chain uses TRBV19 and TRBJ1-4; D gene ambiguous. This CDR3 region has 13 residues. V was trimmed by 5 bases and J by 7 bases, leaving 11 bases between them. Germline lookup yields CDR1 LNHDA and CDR2 SQIVND (reference sequence).